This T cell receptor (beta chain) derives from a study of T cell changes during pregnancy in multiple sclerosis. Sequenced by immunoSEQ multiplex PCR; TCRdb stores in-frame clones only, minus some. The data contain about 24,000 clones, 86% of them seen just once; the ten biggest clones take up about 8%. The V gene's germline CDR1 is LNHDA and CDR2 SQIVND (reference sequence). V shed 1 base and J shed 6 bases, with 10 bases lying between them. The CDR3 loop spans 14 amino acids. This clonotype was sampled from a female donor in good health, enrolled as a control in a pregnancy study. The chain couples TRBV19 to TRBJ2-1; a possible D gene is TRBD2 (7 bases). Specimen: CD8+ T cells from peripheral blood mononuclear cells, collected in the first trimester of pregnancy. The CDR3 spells CASSIGRGGNEQFF. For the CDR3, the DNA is TGTGCCAGTAGTATAGGAAGGGGGGGCAATGAGCAGTTCTTC.